This T cell receptor (beta chain) was sequenced for a study of T cell changes during pregnancy in multiple sclerosis. Produced via immunoSEQ multiplex PCR; TCRdb's table is partial and in-frame only. The profile shows 37,000 or so clones, approximately 88% of them singletons. The material was CD4+ T cells from peripheral blood mononuclear cells, obtained before pregnancy. This sequence was found in a female donor with multiple sclerosis, enrolled in a pregnancy study.

As DNA, the CDR3 is TGTGCCATCAGTGAGGGGGGGCTGAGGGGGCATGGCTACACCTTC. Residues: CAISEGGLRGHGYTF. The genes are TRBV10-3 and TRBJ1-2; 7 nucleotides match TRBD1. Per germline, CDR1 ENHRY and CDR2 SYGVKD. The J segment lost 6 bases and the V segment lost 2 bases, leaving 9 bases of the junction unmatched. CDR3 size: 15 residues.